The following is a T cell receptor beta chain sequence with its context. These data are taken from a study of blood T cell repertoires in COVID-19. Study-level background: Researchers got acute and convalescent COVID-19 samples from the United States, Italy and Spain. In each case, the material was cDNA or gDNA derived from T cells, B-cell-depleted T cells, or PBMCs.

Original processing methods: It was from reference gene primer amplification that nucleated cell counts were estimated. The repertoire was sequenced with immunoSEQ multiplex PCR; TCRdb's copy has only in-frame clones and lacks some. Clone size and the V and J calls come from that table; the DNA yielded D and trimming. Found here are around 200,000 clones, roughly four fifths of them singletons; the top ten hold around 6.1%. The CDR3 totals 17 residues. Germline loops: CDR1 LGHDT, CDR2 YNNKEL (reference sequence). V lost 1 base to trimming and J lost 7 bases; unmatched junction nucleotides: 12. Sequenced input: peripheral blood. The receptor was isolated from a woman aged 40 to 50 with acute or convalescent COVID-19. The J gene is TRBJ2-3, the V gene TRBV3-1 (or the pseudogene TRBV3-2); TRBD2 agrees at 9 bases. CDR3 in amino acids: CASSQGRAGGFRHTQYF. The CDR3 DNA reads TGTGCCAGCAGCCAAGGGAGAGCGGGGGGTTTCAGACATACGCAGTATTTT.